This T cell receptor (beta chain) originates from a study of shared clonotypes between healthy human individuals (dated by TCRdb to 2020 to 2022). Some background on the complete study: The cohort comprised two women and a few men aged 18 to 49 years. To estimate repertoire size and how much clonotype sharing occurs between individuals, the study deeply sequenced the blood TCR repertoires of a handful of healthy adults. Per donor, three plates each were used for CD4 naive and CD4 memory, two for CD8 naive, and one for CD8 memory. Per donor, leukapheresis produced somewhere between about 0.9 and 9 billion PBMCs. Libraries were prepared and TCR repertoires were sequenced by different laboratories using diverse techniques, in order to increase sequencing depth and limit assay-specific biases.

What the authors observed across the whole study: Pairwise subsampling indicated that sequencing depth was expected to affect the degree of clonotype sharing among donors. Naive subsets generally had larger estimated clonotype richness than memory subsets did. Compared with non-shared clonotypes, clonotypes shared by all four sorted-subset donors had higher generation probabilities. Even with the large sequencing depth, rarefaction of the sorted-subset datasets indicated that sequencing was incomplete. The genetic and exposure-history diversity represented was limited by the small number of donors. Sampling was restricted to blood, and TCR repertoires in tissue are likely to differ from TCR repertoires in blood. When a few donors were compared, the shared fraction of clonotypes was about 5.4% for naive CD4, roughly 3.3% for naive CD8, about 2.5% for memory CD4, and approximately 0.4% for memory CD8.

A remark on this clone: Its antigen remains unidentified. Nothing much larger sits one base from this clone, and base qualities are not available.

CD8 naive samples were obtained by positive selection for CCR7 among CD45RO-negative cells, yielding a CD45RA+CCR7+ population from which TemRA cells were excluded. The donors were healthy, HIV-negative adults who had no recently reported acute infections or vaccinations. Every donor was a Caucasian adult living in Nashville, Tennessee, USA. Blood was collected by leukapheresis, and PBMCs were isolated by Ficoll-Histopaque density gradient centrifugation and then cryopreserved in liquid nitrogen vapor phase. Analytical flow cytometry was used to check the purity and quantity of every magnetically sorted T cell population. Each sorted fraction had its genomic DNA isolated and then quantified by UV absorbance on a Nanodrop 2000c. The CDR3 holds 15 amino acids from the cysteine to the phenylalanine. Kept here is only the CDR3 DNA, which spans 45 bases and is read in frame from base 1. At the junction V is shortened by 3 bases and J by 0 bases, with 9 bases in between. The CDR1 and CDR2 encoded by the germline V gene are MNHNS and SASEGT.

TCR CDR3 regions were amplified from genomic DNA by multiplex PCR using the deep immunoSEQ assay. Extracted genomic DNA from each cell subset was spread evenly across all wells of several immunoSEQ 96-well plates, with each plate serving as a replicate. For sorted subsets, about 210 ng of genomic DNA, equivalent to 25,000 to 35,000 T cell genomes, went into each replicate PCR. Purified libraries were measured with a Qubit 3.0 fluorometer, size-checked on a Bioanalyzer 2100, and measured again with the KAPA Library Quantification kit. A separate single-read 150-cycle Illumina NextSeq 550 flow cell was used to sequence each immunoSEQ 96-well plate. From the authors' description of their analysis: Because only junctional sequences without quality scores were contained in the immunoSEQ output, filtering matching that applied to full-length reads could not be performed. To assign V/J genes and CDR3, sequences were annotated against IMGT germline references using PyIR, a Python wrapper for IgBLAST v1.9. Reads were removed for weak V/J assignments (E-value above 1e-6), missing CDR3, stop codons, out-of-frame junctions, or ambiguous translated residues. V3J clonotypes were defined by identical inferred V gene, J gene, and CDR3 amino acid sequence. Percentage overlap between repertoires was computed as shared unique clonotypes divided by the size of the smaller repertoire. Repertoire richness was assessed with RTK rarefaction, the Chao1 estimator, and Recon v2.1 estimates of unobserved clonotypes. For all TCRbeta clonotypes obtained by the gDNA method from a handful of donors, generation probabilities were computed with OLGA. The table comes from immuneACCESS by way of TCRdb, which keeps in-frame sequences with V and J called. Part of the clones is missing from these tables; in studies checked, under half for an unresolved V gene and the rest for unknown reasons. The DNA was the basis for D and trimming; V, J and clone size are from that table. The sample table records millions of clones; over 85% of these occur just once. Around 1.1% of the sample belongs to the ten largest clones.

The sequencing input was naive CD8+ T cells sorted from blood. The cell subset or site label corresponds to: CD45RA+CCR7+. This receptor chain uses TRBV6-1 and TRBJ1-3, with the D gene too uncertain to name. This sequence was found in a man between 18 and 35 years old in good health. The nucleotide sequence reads TGTGCCAGCAGTGATCCGGGGAGCTCTGGAAACACCATATATTTT. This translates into CASSDPGSSGNTIYF.